The 8 T cell receptor beta chains reported below all come from one sample, sequenced in a study of Ad26.COV2.S vaccination and SARS-CoV-2 variants. Clones were sequenced by immunoSEQ multiplex PCR, and TCRdb holds only the in-frame ones, with some missing. The table lists some 340,000 clones, about 86% of them singletons. Sample treatment: 15 to 20 received Ad26.COV2.S at low or high dose, single or two shots; roughly five received placebo; per-sample allocation not given. Sampling was done on day 63 after the first vaccine or placebo injection. Sequenced here: peripheral blood, sampled in a trial of Ad26.COV2.S vaccine versus placebo. The receptors here all came from a person aged 18-65 years who received the Ad26.COV2.S COVID-19 vaccine or a placebo.

The chain uses TRBV6-2 or TRBV6-3 and TRBJ1-1; D perhaps matches TRBD1 (5 bases). CDR1 is MNHEY, CDR2 SVGEGT, per germline. The V and J ends lost 2 bases and 0 bases respectively, with 13 bases between them. The CDR3 runs to 16 residues. The CDR3 DNA is TGTGCCAGCAGTTACCAGGGAAGGGCCATGAACACTGAAGCTTTCTTT. Encoded protein: CASSYQGRAMNTEAFF.

This chain connects TRBV3-1 (or the pseudogene TRBV3-2) to TRBJ2-2; possibly TRBD2 for D (5 bases). This CDR3 spans 15 amino acids. The ends were cut back, 1 base at V and 6 bases at J, with 12 bases in the middle. Per germline, CDR1 LGHDT and CDR2 YNNKEL (reference sequence). CDR3 nucleotide sequence: TGTGCCAGCAGCCAAGCCTCGGGAAAGCCCGGGGAGCTGTTTTTT. Amino acid sequence: CASSQASGKPGELFF.

The V gene is TRBV2, the J gene TRBJ1-1; the match to TRBD1 covers 8 bases. The germline gives CDR1 SNHLY, CDR2 FYNNEI. The CDR3 totals 12 residues. Unmatched junction bases numbered 2, after V lost 6 bases and J lost 5 bases. The CDR3 is CASSRQGTEAFF. The DNA of the CDR3 is TGTGCCAGCAGCAGACAGGGGACTGAAGCTTTCTTT.

The rearrangement uses TRBV19 and TRBJ1-5; D not certain. The V gene lost 9 bases and the J gene lost 2 bases, with 11 bases spanning the gap. The CDR3 is 13 residues long. Per germline, CDR1 LNHDA and CDR2 SQIVND (reference sequence). The CDR3 sequence: CASNPYGNQPQHF. DNA for the CDR3: TGTGCCAGCAATCCCTATGGCAATCAGCCCCAGCATTTT.

This chain joins TRBV7-2 and TRBJ1-6; D not resolved. The CDR3 contains 13 residues. V was shortened by 2 bases and J by 7 bases, with 6 bases between the two germline ends. Germline lookup yields CDR1 SGHTA and CDR2 FQGNSA. CDR3 sequence reads: CASSLLPNSPLHF. The CDR3 coding sequence is TGTGCCAGCAGCTTACTCCCGAATTCACCCCTCCACTTT.

The rearrangement links TRBV19 to TRBJ1-6; D unclear. The CDR3 is 13 residues long. The germline CDR1 and CDR2 sequences are LNHDA and SQIVND (reference sequence). Between the trimmed V and J ends, which lost 6 bases and 7 bases, there was a span of 10 bases. The CDR3 DNA sequence: TGTGCCAGTAGGGAGGCAGCAAATTCACCCCTCCACTTT. The encoded protein is CASREAANSPLHF.

This sequence joins TRBV11-2 and TRBJ1-4; D call uncertain. The CDR3 runs to 13 residues. Looked up from germline, CDR1 is SGHAT and CDR2 is FQNNGV. V dropped 3 bases and J dropped 7 bases, with 9 bases sitting between them. CDR3 sequence: CASSFLTAEKLFF. CDR3 in DNA: TGTGCCAGCAGCTTTCTAACGGCTGAAAAACTGTTTTTT.

The chain joins TRBV11-3 to TRBJ2-5, with a weak D call TRBD2 (7 bases). The germline V gene has CDR1 SGHNT and CDR2 YENEEA. With 5 bases removed from V and 1 base from J, the gap between germline ends came to 14 bases. The CDR3 runs to 15 residues. Here the CDR3 DNA reads TGTGCCAGCAGCCTTTTCGGGGGGCCCCAAGAGACCCAGTACTTC. Its protein is CASSLFGGPQETQYF. The full variable domain, with the rest looked up from reference TRBV11-3 and TRBJ2-5, is EAGVVQSPRYKIIEKKQPVAFWCNPISGHNTLYWYLQNLGQGPELLIRYENEEAVDDSQLPKDRFSAERLKGVDSTLKIQPAELGDSAVYLCASSLFGGPQETQYFGPGTRLLVL.